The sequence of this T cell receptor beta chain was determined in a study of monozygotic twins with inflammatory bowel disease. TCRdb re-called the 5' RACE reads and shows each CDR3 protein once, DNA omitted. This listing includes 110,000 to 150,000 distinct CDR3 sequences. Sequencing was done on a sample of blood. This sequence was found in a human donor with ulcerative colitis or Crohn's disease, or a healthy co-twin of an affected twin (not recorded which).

The CDR3 here is CASSFQTGELFF. The V call is TRBV28, the J call TRBJ2-2. Per the germline V gene, CDR1 is MDHEN and CDR2 is SYDVKM. The CDR3 consists of 12 residues.